These 20 T cell receptor beta chains were all obtained from the same sample, sequenced in a study of response to subunit inactivated influenza vaccine. TCRdb reprocessed the RT-PCR reads via MiXCR and lists one record per CDR3 protein. The data contain some 180,000 distinct CDR3 sequences, around a tenth of them seen just once; the ten biggest clones take up approximately 11%. Sequencing used non-naive T cells sorted from PBMCs, obtained on the day of vaccination. The origin of the receptors is a man aged 45-65 years who received an inactivated influenza vaccine.

In its sample, this clonotype was seen a few times. The gene calls are TRBV2 and TRBJ2-1, with 7 nucleotides matching TRBD1. Trimming at V came to 6 bases and at J to 8 bases, leaving 7 bases not matched to a gene. The CDR3 runs 13 residues. Looked up from germline, CDR1 is SNHLY and CDR2 is FYNNEI. The CDR3 reads CASRRTGTDEQFF. The CDR3 nucleotides read TGTGCCAGCAGGCGGACAGGAACCGATGAGCAGTTCTTC. The whole variable domain, filled in from reference TRBV2 and TRBJ2-1, reads EPEVTQTPSHQVTQMGQEVILRCVPISNHLYFYWYRQILGQKVEFLVSFYNNEISEKSEIFDDQFSVERPDGSNFTLKIRSTKLEDSAMYFCASRRTGTDEQFFGPGTRLTVL.

This clonotype appeared a few times. This chain uses TRBV9 with TRBJ2-2, with 9 bases that match TRBD1. V gave up 5 bases and J gave up 6 bases; unmatched junction bases: 8. The germline CDR1 and CDR2 sequences are SGDLS and YYNGEE. The CDR3 contains 15 residues. CDR3 protein: CASRAGGTGSGELFF. DNA of the CDR3: TGTGCCAGCAGGGCAGGCGGGACAGGGTCCGGGGAGCTGTTTTTT.

For this clonotype: A much larger clonotype is one base distant, so this may be a read error. The chain carries TRBV9 and TRBJ2-1, with 15 nucleotides matching TRBD2. The CDR3 is 17 amino acids. CDR1 is SGDLS and CDR2 is YYNGEE in the germline V gene. V lost 7 bases to trimming and J lost 8 bases; unmatched junction nucleotides: 13. The CDR3 loop is CASCSLPGTSGRYEQFF. CDR3 DNA: TGTGCCAGCTGTAGCCTCCCCGGGACTAGCGGGAGGTATGAGCAGTTCTTC.

In this sample, this clonotype turned up a few times. The chain uses TRBV6-2 or TRBV6-3 and TRBJ2-6; D is ambiguous. CDR3 size: 14 residues. Germline values: CDR1 MNHEY, CDR2 SVGEGT. V dropped 4 bases and J dropped 0 bases, with 4 bases sitting between them. This CDR3 is CASSWFSGANVLTF. Here the CDR3 DNA reads TGTGCCAGCAGTTGGTTCTCTGGGGCCAACGTCCTGACTTTC.

The gene calls are TRBV15 and TRBJ2-6; no firm D call. The germline V gene has CDR1 LNHNV and CDR2 YYDKDF (reference sequence). V was trimmed by 1 base and J by 4 bases, leaving 8 bases between them. This CDR3 region has 15 residues. The CDR3 region has the DNA TGTGCCACCAGCAGAGGAAACACCGGGGCCAACGTCCTGACTTTC. Its translation is CATSRGNTGANVLTF.

This clonotype was observed a handful of times. The gene calls are TRBV14 and TRBJ2-3, with D maybe TRBD1 (6 bases). This CDR3 has 16 amino acids. The V gene's germline CDR1 is SGHDN and CDR2 FVKESK. V was pared by 0 bases and J by 0 bases, with 10 bases between. The CDR3 is CASSQDRTASTDTQYF. CDR3 bases: TGTGCCAGCAGCCAAGATCGGACAGCGAGCACAGATACGCAGTATTTT.

This clonotype was counted a few times. J is TRBJ2-3 and V is TRBV5-1; D is unresolved. Trimming cost V 3 bases and J 5 bases, with 7 bases left between them. The V gene's germline CDR1 is SGHRS and CDR2 YFSETQ. The CDR3 runs to 12 residues. CDR3 bases: TGCGCCAGCAGCTCCCTCCTAGATACGCAGTATTTT. This encodes CASSSLLDTQYF.

The table lists this clonotype with a few counts. V and J are TRBV5-1 and TRBJ1-4, with D perhaps matching TRBD1 (5 bases). V gave up 1 base and J gave up 0 bases, with 7 bases separating them. Germline CDR1 reads SGHRS; CDR2 reads YFSETQ. This CDR3 has 15 amino acids. The CDR3 region is CASSLWGATNEKLFF. The DNA for the CDR3 is TGCGCCAGCAGCTTGTGGGGGGCAACTAATGAAAAACTGTTTTTT. The variable domain in full, with the rest retrieved from reference TRBV5-1 and TRBJ1-4, is KAGVTQTPRYLIKTRGQQVTLSCSPISGHRSVSWYQQTPGQGLQFLFEYFSETQRNKGNFPGRFSGRQFSNSRSEMNVSTLELGDSALYLCASSLWGATNEKLFFGSGTQLSVL.

This clonotype was observed at least ten times. The chain uses TRBV3-1 and TRBJ2-7, with TRBD2 matching 7 bases. J gave up 2 bases and V 0 bases, and 7 bases lay outside the gene matches. This CDR3 comprises 16 residues. Germline V CDR1 and CDR2: LGHDT, YNNKEL (reference sequence). The CDR3 protein is CASSQETGRLTYEQYF. The DNA of the CDR3 is TGTGCCAGCAGCCAAGAAACCGGGAGGTTGACCTACGAGCAGTACTTC.

The rearrangement uses TRBV20-1 and TRBJ2-3, with D perhaps matching TRBD2 (7 bases). Deletions cut 3 bases from V and 4 bases from J, with 14 bases between. CDR1 and CDR2 (germline): DFQATT, SNEGSKA (reference sequence). The CDR3 sequence is 14 residues long. CDR3 nucleotide sequence: TGCAGTGCTAGTCTGGGGGGGGCCTCAGATACGCAGTATTTT. The encoded protein is CSASLGGASDTQYF.

This sequence joins TRBV28 and TRBJ2-6; the D gene is possibly TRBD1 (7 bases). The CDR3 has 16 amino acids. Germline lookup yields CDR1 MDHEN and CDR2 SYDVKM. Trimming cost V 8 bases and J 0 bases, with 14 bases left between them. The CDR3 DNA is TGTGCCAGCGGAGGGACAGCCCCCTCTGGGGCCAACGTCCTGACTTTC. The encoded protein is CASGGTAPSGANVLTF.

This clonotype has a count of ten or more. The chain employs TRBV28 and TRBJ2-5; possible D gene TRBD1, 5 bases. Trimming left V 2 bases short and J 1 base short, with 11 bases between. Germline loops: CDR1 MDHEN, CDR2 SYDVKM. The CDR3 is 15 residues long. The CDR3, as DNA: TGTGCCAGCAGTTTAGTTACAGGCAGCCAAGAGACCCAGTACTTC. This gives the protein CASSLVTGSQETQYF.

This chain joins TRBV6-1 and TRBJ2-1, with D perhaps TRBD1 (7 bases). Per the germline V gene, CDR1 is MNHNS and CDR2 is SASEGT. V shed 6 bases and J shed 0 bases, with 15 bases lying between them. This CDR3 is built from 16 residues. As DNA, the CDR3 is TGTGCCAGCAGCGGGGGACAGCCGAGCTCCTACAATGAGCAGTTCTTC. It encodes CASSGGQPSSYNEQFF.

This clonotype appeared a few times. The chain links TRBV11-2 to TRBJ1-1; D possibly corresponds to TRBD1 (6 bases). The CDR3 contains 16 residues. V lost 5 bases, J lost 4 bases, and 20 bases lay in between. Germline assignment: CDR1 SGHAT and CDR2 FQNNGV. CDR3 coding DNA: TGTGCCAGCAGCGATGGCCTAGGGGTCAGGGGCACTGAAGCTTTCTTT. Protein sequence: CASSDGLGVRGTEAFF.

This clonotype was counted a few times. This rearrangement joins TRBV12-3 or TRBV12-4 to TRBJ1-4; TRBD1 matches at 8 bases. This CDR3 is built from 14 residues. V lost 8 bases and J lost 8; bases outside the gene matches: 10. This chain's CDR3 is CASGSGGLREKLFF. The CDR3 DNA reads as TGTGCCAGCGGATCAGGGGGCCTTCGGGAAAAACTGTTTTTT.

This clonotype has just a few counts. This sequence joins TRBV4-3 and TRBJ2-1; 14 bases map to TRBD2. J lost 8 bases, V lost 2 bases, and 11 bases had no gene match. Germline CDR1 and CDR2: LGHNA and YSLEER. This CDR3 has 18 amino acids. The CDR3 sequence: CASSQRVSGLAGDHEQFF. The CDR3 region has the DNA TGCGCCAGCAGCCAAAGGGTCTCGGGACTAGCGGGAGATCATGAGCAGTTCTTC.

This clonotype was counted many times. The junction and the germline gene differ at one end; a read error may be behind it. This rearrangement joins TRBV7-7 to TRBJ2-5, with D possibly being TRBD1 or TRBD2 (5 bases each). The CDR3 has 16 residues. In germline, CDR1 is SSHAT, CDR2 FNYEAQ (reference sequence). The CDR3 coding sequence is TGTGCTAGCAGCTTAGGTAGGGGACGGCACCAAGAGACCCAGTACTTC. This translates into CASSLGRGRHQETQYF.

This clonotype turned up a few times. The chain links TRBV6-5 to TRBJ2-1; possibly TRBD1 for D (5 bases). The ends were cut back, 2 bases at V and 3 bases at J, with 8 bases in the middle. The length of the CDR3 is 14 residues. Germline CDR1 is MNHEY and CDR2 is SVGAGI. The CDR3 nucleotides read TGTGCCAGCAGTTACCTCGACAGCTACAATGAGCAGTTCTTC. Encoded protein: CASSYLDSYNEQFF.

This clonotype has a count of ten or more. The rearrangement uses TRBV7-2 and TRBJ2-5, with D possibly matching TRBD2 (5 bases). Germline assignment: CDR1 SGHTA and CDR2 FQGNSA. V was trimmed by 5 bases and J by 2 bases, leaving 15 bases between them. The CDR3 has 15 amino acids. As DNA, the CDR3 is TGTGCCAGCAGCCCAACGACTACCCGGCAAGAGACCCAGTACTTC. Translation: CASSPTTTRQETQYF.

The genes are TRBV28 and TRBJ2-7; TRBD1 aligns across 8 bases. CDR3 size: 14 residues. V gave up 7 bases and J gave up 5 bases; unmatched junction bases: 10. Looked up from germline, CDR1 is MDHEN and CDR2 is SYDVKM. The CDR3 DNA sequence: TGTGCCAGCAAAGGAAGGACAGGGTTCAACGAGCAGTACTTC. Encoded protein: CASKGRTGFNEQYF.